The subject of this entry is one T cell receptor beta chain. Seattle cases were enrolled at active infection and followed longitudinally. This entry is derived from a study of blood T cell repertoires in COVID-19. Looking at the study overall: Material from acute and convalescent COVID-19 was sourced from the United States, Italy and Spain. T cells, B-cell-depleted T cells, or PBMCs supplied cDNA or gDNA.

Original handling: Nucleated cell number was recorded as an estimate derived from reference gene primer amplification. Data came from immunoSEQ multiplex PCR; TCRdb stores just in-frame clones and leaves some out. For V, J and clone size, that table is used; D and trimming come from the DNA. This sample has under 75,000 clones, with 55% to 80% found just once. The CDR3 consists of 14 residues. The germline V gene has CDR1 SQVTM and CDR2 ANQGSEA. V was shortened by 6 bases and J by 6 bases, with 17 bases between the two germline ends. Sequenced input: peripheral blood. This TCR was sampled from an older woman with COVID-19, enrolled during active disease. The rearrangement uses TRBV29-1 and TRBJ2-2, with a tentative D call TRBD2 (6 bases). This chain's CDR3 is CSVGPTGGAGELFF. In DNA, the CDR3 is TGCAGCGTGGGACCCACTGGAGGGGCCGGGGAGCTGTTTTTT.